This is a list of T cell receptor beta chains from one sample in a study of T cell responses to AZD1222 COVID-19 vaccine. TCRdb keeps only in-frame clones here, not all; method: immunoSEQ multiplex PCR. The sample consists of fewer than 150,000 clones, about four fifths of them appearing once. This sample comprised peripheral blood, obtained on day 0 of AZD1222 vaccination. The source of these receptors is an adult in good health. Both conserved end residues are part of each CDR3. The order of the fields is D gene, clone size, V gene, J gene, CDR3 DNA, CDR3 protein. D genes are given only for firm matches. Part of the rows lack a size; the others show once, few, many or a class for expanded clones.

D: TRBD1; size: few; V: TRBV24-1; J: TRBJ2-2; DNA: TGTGCCACCAGGGGACAGTCACACACCGGGGAGCTGTTTTTT; CDR3: CATRGQSHTGELFF
D: -; size: -; V: TRBV2; J: TRBJ2-7; DNA: TGTGCCAGCAAACCGGACATGAGAGAGCAGTACTTC; CDR3: CASKPDMREQYF
D: -; size: once; V: TRBV5-1; J: TRBJ1-4; DNA: TGCGCCAGCAGCTTGGGGCAACAGGAAAGGAATGAAAAACTGTTTTTT; CDR3: CASSLGQQERNEKLFF
D: -; size: -; V: TRBV7-9; J: TRBJ1-4; DNA: TGTGCCAGCAGCTCAGCCCGAGATGAAAAACTGTTTTTT; CDR3: CASSSARDEKLFF
D: -; size: -; V: TRBV12-3/TRBV12-4; J: TRBJ1-5; DNA: TGTGCCAGCAGTACCTTGGGCAATCAGCCCCAGCATTTT; CDR3: CASSTLGNQPQHF
D: -; size: -; V: TRBV19; J: TRBJ1-5; DNA: TGTGCCAGTAGTAGTAGGATTCAGCAGCCCCAGCATTTT; CDR3: CASSSRIQQPQHF
D: -; size: -; V: TRBV28; J: TRBJ1-2; DNA: TGTGCCAGCAGTTTGAGGCATGGCTACACCTTC; CDR3: CASSLRHGYTF
D: -; size: -; V: TRBV20-1; J: TRBJ1-1; DNA: TGCAGTGCTAGTAACAGGGCCGTTGCGGATATTGAAGCTTTCTTT; CDR3: CSASNRAVADIEAFF
D: TRBD1; size: few; V: TRBV5-1; J: TRBJ2-6; DNA: TGCGCCAGCAGCTGGGACAGGGGATCTGGGGCCAACGTCCTGACTTTC; CDR3: CASSWDRGSGANVLTF
D: -; size: -; V: TRBV15; J: TRBJ2-5; DNA: TGTGCCACCAGCAGAGAGGGAGCCACCCAAGAGACCCAGTACTTC; CDR3: CATSREGATQETQYF
D: -; size: -; V: TRBV6-2/TRBV6-3; J: TRBJ1-2; DNA: TGTGCCAGCAGTTACAATCCCGGGACCTATGGCTACACCTTC; CDR3: CASSYNPGTYGYTF
D: TRBD2; size: -; V: TRBV14; J: TRBJ2-3; DNA: TGTGCCAGCAGCCCTAGACTAGCGGGGGCCTATACGCAGTATTTT; CDR3: CASSPRLAGAYTQYF
D: -; size: -; V: TRBV11-2; J: TRBJ1-1; DNA: TGTGCCAGCAGTTTCCGCCCCGGCAGGGACCGAACTGAAGCTTTCTTT; CDR3: CASSFRPGRDRTEAFF
D: -; size: -; V: TRBV5-1; J: TRBJ1-6; DNA: TGCGCCAGCAGCTTGGACCGGGAAGGATCACCCCTCCACTTT; CDR3: CASSLDREGSPLHF
D: -; size: -; V: TRBV28; J: TRBJ1-4; DNA: TGTGCCAGCAGTTTTCCGGACAGACCTAATGAAAAACTGTTTTTT; CDR3: CASSFPDRPNEKLFF
D: TRBD1; size: -; V: TRBV18; J: TRBJ1-2; DNA: TGTGCCAGCTCACCGGACAGGCTCTATGGCTACACCTTC; CDR3: CASSPDRLYGYTF
D: -; size: -; V: TRBV2; J: TRBJ1-1; DNA: TGTGCCAGCACCCTAAGGGGCGGGGAGGGGGACACTGAAGCTTTCTTT; CDR3: CASTLRGGEGDTEAFF
D: -; size: -; V: TRBV2; J: TRBJ1-2; DNA: TGTGCCAGCAGTGAATCCCGACAGTTTGGCTACACCTTC; CDR3: CASSESRQFGYTF
D: -; size: few; V: TRBV6-5; J: TRBJ1-4; DNA: TGTGCCAGCAGTTACTCGGCTCCCAAGCCGAAAAAACTGTTTTTT; CDR3: CASSYSAPKPKKLFF
D: TRBD2; size: -; V: TRBV24-1; J: TRBJ2-3; DNA: TGTGCCACCAGTGATGGCGGGTTGATGTTAGGAGCGGGGGCGCCCACAGATACGCAGTATTTT; CDR3: CATSDGGLMLGAGAPTDTQYF
D: -; size: -; V: TRBV4-1; J: TRBJ1-2; DNA: TGCGCCAGCAGCCAAACTCCCGCAGGAAGAAGCTATGGCTACACCTTC; CDR3: CASSQTPAGRSYGYTF
D: TRBD1; size: -; V: TRBV6-5; J: TRBJ2-1; DNA: TGTGCCAGCACCGGGACAGGCTACAATGAGCAGTTCTTC; CDR3: CASTGTGYNEQFF
D: -; size: -; V: TRBV11-1; J: TRBJ1-1; DNA: TGTGCCAGCAGCAGACAGGTCATGAACACTGAAGCTTTCTTT; CDR3: CASSRQVMNTEAFF
D: -; size: -; V: TRBV6-5; J: TRBJ2-2; DNA: TGTGCCAGCAGTTACGGCGGGGGCGCGAACACCGGGGAGCTGTTTTTT; CDR3: CASSYGGGANTGELFF